Given below is one T cell receptor beta chain in context. Clones were read by immunoSEQ multiplex PCR, and TCRdb kept only the in-frame ones, dropping some. The profile shows more than 30,000 clones, about 88% of them singletons. The sample belongs to a study of PD-1 blockade in mismatch repair-deficient tumors. Study summary: Patients had around 11 mismatch repair-deficient cancer types, all previously treated and progressing.

Germline loops: CDR1 MNHEY, CDR2 SVGAGI. V lost 6 bases to trimming and J lost 4 bases, with 12 bases between them. The CDR3 consists of 13 residues. The source is an adult with mismatch repair-deficient cancer. The chain has TRBV6-5 and TRBJ2-5, with D perhaps TRBD2 (6 bases). Sample: peripheral blood, taken around 76 weeks after starting pembrolizumab. DNA for the CDR3: TGTGCCAGCAGCCGAGCGGGCGTAGAGACCCAGTACTTC. It codes for CASSRAGVETQYF.